This passage covers 30 T cell receptor beta chains from one sample sequenced in a study of CD8 T cells in Susac syndrome. Random-hexamer reverse transcription was applied to about 0.45 to 1 ug RNA. Each CDR3 protein gets one entry after TCRdb re-called the immunoSEQ multiplex PCR reads with MiXCR. Here the sample spans fewer than 90,000 distinct CDR3 sequences, roughly 94% being singletons. Sequenced: CD8+ T cells from PBMCs. The source of these receptors is a human donor with Susac syndrome.

The chain joins TRBV5-6 to TRBJ1-1; 7 bases line up with TRBD1. CDR1 SGHDT and CDR2 YYEEEE come from the germline V gene. After removal of 4 bases from V and 0 bases from J, the junction contained 6 bases not matched to a gene. The CDR3 loop spans 15 amino acids. In DNA, the CDR3 is TGTGCCAGCAGCGATGACAGGGTTGTGAACACTGAAGCTTTCTTT. This translates into CASSDDRVVNTEAFF. The full variable domain, completed using reference TRBV5-6 and TRBJ1-1, is DAGVTQSPTHLIKTRGQQVTLRCSPKSGHDTVSWYQQALGQGPQFIFQYYEEEERQRGNFPDRFSGHQFPNYSSELNVNALLLGDSALYLCASSDDRVVNTEAFFGQGTRLTVV.

V gene TRBV5-6 combines with J gene TRBJ1-5; no reliable D call. The CDR3 consists of 14 residues. Germline V gene sequence: CDR1 SGHDT, CDR2 YYEEEE. V was pared by 2 bases and J by 1 base, with 7 bases between. The CDR3 coding sequence is TGTGCCAGCAGCTTTTTCCAGAGCAATCAGCCCCAGCATTTT. Amino acids: CASSFFQSNQPQHF. The variable domain in full, completed from reference TRBV5-6 and TRBJ1-5, reads DAGVTQSPTHLIKTRGQQVTLRCSPKSGHDTVSWYQQALGQGPQFIFQYYEEEERQRGNFPDRFSGHQFPNYSSELNVNALLLGDSALYLCASSFFQSNQPQHFGDGTRLSIL.

The rearrangement joins TRBV6-1 to TRBJ1-5; D gene unclear. The CDR3 extends over 16 amino acids. Per the germline V gene, CDR1 is MNHNS and CDR2 is SASEGT. With 3 bases removed from V and 2 bases from J, the gap between germline ends came to 14 bases. CDR3 sequence (DNA): TGTGCCAGCAGTGACAGTGAGGGAATGGGCAATCAGCCCCAGCATTTT. This translates into CASSDSEGMGNQPQHF.

This clonotype was counted once. The V and J genes are TRBV7-6 and TRBJ1-5; no clear D. Germline V CDR1 and CDR2: SGHVS, FNYEAQ. The V end was cut by 0 bases, the J end by 0 bases, with 12 bases between. The CDR3 spans 17 residues. The CDR3 here is CASSLAESAYSNQPQHF. Written as DNA, the CDR3 is TGTGCCAGCAGCTTAGCGGAGTCAGCTTATAGCAATCAGCCCCAGCATTTT.

The genes are TRBV27 and TRBJ1-2, with D tentatively TRBD1 (5 bases). The germline CDR1 and CDR2 sequences are MNHEY and SMNVEV (reference sequence). The CDR3 covers 13 residues. The germline V and J ends were trimmed by 1 base and 8 bases, with 11 bases remaining between them. The CDR3 protein is CASSLYRGDGYTF. CDR3 DNA sequence: TGTGCCAGCAGTTTATACCGAGGGGACGGCTACACCTTC.

The rearrangement uses TRBV5-6 and TRBJ2-2; tentative D call: TRBD1 (6 bases). With 4 bases removed from V and 1 base from J, the gap between germline ends came to 11 bases. The CDR3 loop spans 15 amino acids. The germline CDR1 and CDR2 sequences are SGHDT and YYEEEE. Written as DNA, the CDR3 is TGTGCCAGCAGCCCCCGGACAGAGAACACCGGGGAGCTGTTTTTT. Encoded protein: CASSPRTENTGELFF. The variable domain in full, with the rest retrieved from reference TRBV5-6 and TRBJ2-2, is DAGVTQSPTHLIKTRGQQVTLRCSPKSGHDTVSWYQQALGQGPQFIFQYYEEEERQRGNFPDRFSGHQFPNYSSELNVNALLLGDSALYLCASSPRTENTGELFFGEGSRLTVL.

The chain combines TRBV4-2 with TRBJ2-3; possible D gene TRBD2, 6 bases. CDR3 size: 15 residues. The V gene's germline CDR1 is LGHNA and CDR2 YNFKEQ. V was shortened by 0 bases and J by 1 base, with 8 bases between the two germline ends. CDR3 loop: CASSQEASGTDTQYF. In DNA, the CDR3 is TGTGCCAGCAGCCAAGAGGCTAGCGGCACAGATACGCAGTATTTT.

The chain uses TRBV6-1 and TRBJ1-5, with D perhaps matching TRBD1 (6 bases). The CDR3 is 17 residues long. The V and J ends lost 5 bases and 7 bases respectively, with 24 bases between them. CDR1 is MNHNS and CDR2 is SASEGT in the germline V gene. In DNA, the CDR3 is TGTGCCAGCAGTCCCGTCTGGGACACAGAACCTGGACAGCCCCAGCATTTT. Residues: CASSPVWDTEPGQPQHF.

This rearrangement joins TRBV27 to TRBJ2-4; TRBD1 matches 7 bases. V shed 4 bases, J shed 1 base, and the junction held 1 base outside the gene matches. There are 14 residues in the CDR3. Germline V gene lookup returns CDR1 MNHEY and CDR2 SMNVEV (reference sequence). The DNA for the CDR3 is TGTGCCAGCAGTTGGGACAGCGCCAAAAACATTCAGTACTTC. Amino acids: CASSWDSAKNIQYF.

The chain recombines TRBV20-1 with TRBJ2-3; no clear D. This CDR3 comprises 15 residues. Germline V gene sequence: CDR1 DFQATT, CDR2 SNEGSKA (reference sequence). Trimming took 0 bases from V and 0 from J, leaving 10 bases between them. The chain's CDR3 is CSARDFSTSTDTQYF. The CDR3 DNA reads TGCAGTGCTAGAGATTTCAGCACTAGCACAGATACGCAGTATTTT.

The rearrangement uses TRBV29-1 and TRBJ2-1; 13 positions match TRBD2. Germline assignment: CDR1 SQVTM and CDR2 ANQGSEA. This CDR3 is 14 amino acids long. Germline trimming cut 6 bases from V and 8 bases from J; bases unmatched to any gene: 7. The CDR3 sequence is CSVTGLAGLHEQFF. As DNA, the CDR3 is TGCAGCGTGACGGGACTAGCGGGATTACATGAGCAGTTCTTC.

This rearrangement joins TRBV5-4 to TRBJ2-7, with D perhaps given as TRBD1 or TRBD2 (5 bases each). The CDR3 runs 15 residues. V lost 5 bases, J lost 0 bases, and 15 bases lay in between. Germline CDR1 is SGHNT and CDR2 is YYREEE (reference sequence). The CDR3: CASRGNRDGSYEQYF. CDR3 nucleotide sequence: TGTGCCAGCAGGGGGAACCGGGACGGCTCCTACGAGCAGTACTTC.

The chain recombines TRBV5-6 with TRBJ1-5; TRBD1 is a possible D gene (5 bases). This CDR3 comprises 15 residues. Trimming took off 0 bases at V and 7 bases at J, with 14 bases between the two ends. The germline V gene has CDR1 SGHDT and CDR2 YYEEEE. The CDR3 is CASSLAGTLGQPQHF. The CDR3 DNA reads as TGTGCCAGCAGCTTGGCAGGGACCTTGGGGCAGCCCCAGCATTTT.

V is TRBV7-2 and J is TRBJ2-2; D possibly uses TRBD1 or TRBD2 (6 bases each). CDR1 is SGHTA, CDR2 FQGNSA, per germline. Trimming pared 11 bases from V and 0 bases from J, leaving 10 bases between. The CDR3 runs 13 residues. CDR3 DNA sequence: TGTGCCCGCGGGGACACGAACACCGGGGAGCTGTTTTTT. The encoded protein is CARGDTNTGELFF.

The chain couples TRBV15 to TRBJ1-2; D call uncertain. Germline assignment: CDR1 LNHNV and CDR2 YYDKDF (reference sequence). The V end was cut by 5 bases, the J end by 7 bases, with 17 bases between. The CDR3 runs to 14 residues. The CDR3 spells CATSSLEETAGYTF. CDR3 DNA: TGTGCCACCAGCTCCCTGGAAGAGACGGCTGGCTACACCTTC.

In this sample, this clonotype turned up once. The CDR3 DNA is TGTGCCACCGGGACTAGCGAGATTGGTGAGCAGTTCTTC. As protein: CATGTSEIGEQFF. This chain uses TRBV15 with TRBJ2-1, with 10 nucleotides matching TRBD2. The germline CDR1 and CDR2 sequences are LNHNV and YYDKDF (reference sequence). The CDR3 consists of 13 residues. After removal of 8 bases from V and 9 bases from J, the junction contained 7 bases not matched to a gene.

The gene calls are TRBV4-3 and TRBJ1-2, with D perhaps matching TRBD1 (5 bases). V lost 0 bases and J 3 bases, leaving 20 bases between the germline ends. This CDR3 contains 18 residues. Germline V gene sequence: CDR1 LGHNA, CDR2 YSLEER. The CDR3 DNA is TGCGCCAGCAGCCAAGATCGGGGCAGGTGGGCAGGGTACTATGGCTACACCTTC. As protein: CASSQDRGRWAGYYGYTF.

This chain links TRBV19 with TRBJ2-5; D not certain. The CDR3 has 14 residues. V was shortened by 6 bases and J by 3 bases, with 14 bases between the two germline ends. Per germline, CDR1 LNHDA and CDR2 SQIVND (reference sequence). The CDR3 sequence is CASSPGGGEETQYF. CDR3 nucleotide sequence: TGTGCCAGTAGCCCCGGCGGCGGTGAAGAGACCCAGTACTTC.

This clonotype was counted once. The chain is built from TRBV28 and TRBJ2-7, with 7 bases identical to TRBD1. Trimming at V came to 5 bases and at J to 2 bases, leaving 6 bases not matched to a gene. The CDR3 is 14 amino acids. Germline CDR1 MDHEN, CDR2 SYDVKM. CDR3 region: CASSLDRVPYEQYF. CDR3 bases: TGTGCCAGCAGTCTAGACAGGGTTCCCTACGAGCAGTACTTC.

This clonotype was seen once. This chain connects TRBV15 to TRBJ2-1; D is perhaps TRBD1 (6 bases). CDR1 and CDR2 (germline): LNHNV, YYDKDF (reference sequence). The CDR3 loop spans 14 amino acids. V gave up 3 bases and J gave up 7 bases, with 13 bases separating them. CDR3 nucleotide sequence: TGTGCCACCAGCAGCCCTAGGGGGTGGAATGAGCAGTTCTTC. Translated, it gives CATSSPRGWNEQFF. Combining the CDR3 with reference TRBV15 and TRBJ2-1 gives the whole variable domain DAMVIQNPRYQVTQFGKPVTLSCSQTLNHNVMYWYQQKSSQAPKLLFHYYDKDFNNEADTPDNFQSRRPNTSFCFLDIRSPGLGDTAMYLCATSSPRGWNEQFFGPGTRLTVL.

The V call is TRBV5-1, the J call TRBJ2-7, with 9 positions matching TRBD1. Germline V gene lookup returns CDR1 SGHRS and CDR2 YFSETQ. The CDR3 consists of 15 residues. With V trimmed by 3 bases and J by 2 bases, 6 bases remained unmatched. Written as DNA, the CDR3 is TGCGCCAGCAGCTCCGGGACAGGGTCTACCTACGAGCAGTACTTC. This sequence encodes CASSSGTGSTYEQYF.

The V and J genes are TRBV27 and TRBJ2-7; the D is unclear. This CDR3 is built from 14 residues. The germline V gene encodes CDR1 MNHEY and CDR2 SMNVEV (reference sequence). Trimming shortened V by 6 bases and J by 2 bases, and 14 bases separated the two germline ends. The CDR3 region has the DNA TGTGCCAGCAGCAAAAAAAGGGATACCTACGAGCAGTACTTC. This encodes CASSKKRDTYEQYF.

The chain couples TRBV5-1 to TRBJ2-7; 9 nucleotides agree with TRBD2. The CDR3 spans 13 residues. J gave up 5 bases and V 4 bases, and 4 bases lay outside the gene matches. CDR1 SGHRS and CDR2 YFSETQ come from the germline V gene. DNA of the CDR3: TGCGCCAGCAGCCCGATAGCGGGAGACGAGCAGTACTTC. This gives the protein CASSPIAGDEQYF.

V and J are TRBV20-1 and TRBJ2-1, with D perhaps given as TRBD1 or TRBD2 (5 bases each). The V end was cut by 6 bases, the J end by 8 bases, with 26 bases between. The CDR3 contains 16 residues. Germline V gives CDR1 DFQATT, CDR2 SNEGSKA (reference sequence). The DNA for the CDR3 is TGCAGTGCGAGGGGTCACCTTTCGATATCGGCCGATGAGCAGTTCTTC. Its protein is CSARGHLSISADEQFF.

The CDR3 protein is CASSPSRTWDEAFF. In DNA form, the CDR3 reads TGCGCCAGCAGCCCTAGCAGGACATGGGATGAAGCTTTCTTT. V is TRBV4-3 and J is TRBJ1-1; tentatively, D is TRBD1 (5 bases). The CDR3 consists of 14 residues. V was trimmed by 4 bases and J by 7 bases, leaving 16 bases between them. Germline V CDR1 and CDR2: LGHNA, YSLEER.

The chain links TRBV12-3 or TRBV12-4 to TRBJ2-4; D is uncertain. V gave up 6 bases and J gave up 3 bases, with 12 bases separating them. CDR3 size: 14 residues. CDR3 DNA sequence: TGTGCCAGCAGCTTTTGGGGTGGCAAAAACATTCAGTACTTC. This encodes CASSFWGGKNIQYF.

The chain joins TRBV30 to TRBJ2-2, with unresolved D. The ends were cut back, 1 base at V and 4 bases at J, with 7 bases in the middle. The CDR3 totals 13 residues. Germline lookup yields CDR1 GTSNPN and CDR2 SVGIG (reference sequence). This chain's CDR3 is CAWSGSVTGELFF. DNA of the CDR3: TGTGCCTGGAGTGGAAGTGTCACCGGGGAGCTGTTTTTT.

This chain links TRBV29-1 with TRBJ2-5; 8 bases line up with TRBD2. J gave up 5 bases and V 4 bases, and 6 bases lay outside the gene matches. CDR1 SQVTM and CDR2 ANQGSEA come from the germline V gene. This CDR3 is built from 13 residues. CDR3 in DNA: TGCAGCGTTGCGGGAGGGGAAGGGGAGACCCAGTACTTC. Amino acids: CSVAGGEGETQYF.

The chain couples TRBV5-1 to TRBJ2-7, with 9 positions matching TRBD2. Trimming removed 4 bases from V and 5 bases from J; junction bases left unmatched: 7. Germline CDR1 SGHRS, CDR2 YFSETQ. The CDR3 length is 14 residues. CDR3 region: CASSHAGGSNEQYF. The CDR3 coding sequence is TGCGCCAGCAGCCACGCGGGGGGGAGCAACGAGCAGTACTTC.

The V and J genes are TRBV2 and TRBJ1-1, with 9 bases lining up with TRBD1. This CDR3 is 17 amino acids long. Losses at the gene ends were 6 bases for V and 1 base for J; bases not matched to a gene: 12. The germline V gene has CDR1 SNHLY and CDR2 FYNNEI. Here the CDR3 reads CASRLTGGAWGNTEAFF. CDR3 DNA sequence: TGTGCCAGCAGGCTAACAGGGGGCGCATGGGGGAACACTGAAGCTTTCTTT. Drawing the rest from reference TRBV2 and TRBJ1-1, the complete variable domain is EPEVTQTPSHQVTQMGQEVILRCVPISNHLYFYWYRQILGQKVEFLVSFYNNEISEKSEIFDDQFSVERPDGSNFTLKIRSTKLEDSAMYFCASRLTGGAWGNTEAFFGQGTRLTVV.